These 28 T cell receptor beta chains were all obtained from the same sample, sequenced in a study of technical replicates of blood from a handful of donors. Here immunoSEQ multiplex PCR was the method, and the copy in TCRdb shows in-frame clones only, minus some. The sample lists 53,000 or so clones; around 93% were seen once. The source material was PBMCs. The source of these receptors is a human donor in good health. Some clones in this sample may be carry-over from other donors' samples.

This chain connects TRBV7-3 to TRBJ2-2, with TRBD2 matching 8 bases. From germline, CDR1 is SGHTA and CDR2 FQGTGA. This CDR3 spans 15 amino acids. V was clipped by 4 bases and J by 0 bases; unmatched bases: 1. The CDR3 spells CASSSRGANTGELFF. CDR3 in DNA: TGTGCCAGCAGCTCGCGGGGGGCGAACACCGGGGAGCTGTTTTTT.

The rearrangement uses TRBV6-5 and TRBJ1-6, with D possibly matching TRBD1 (5 bases). Trimming left V 5 bases short and J 7 bases short, with 12 bases between. Germline V gene data show CDR1 as MNHEY and CDR2 as SVGAGI. The CDR3 is made up of 14 amino acids. CDR3 residues: CASSVAGRNSPLHF. DNA of the CDR3: TGTGCCAGCAGTGTGGCAGGGCGGAATTCACCCCTCCACTTT.

The chain has TRBV5-6 and TRBJ1-6; no clear D gene. The CDR3 totals 16 residues. The germline V gene encodes CDR1 SGHDT and CDR2 YYEEEE. With 4 bases removed from V and 7 bases from J, the gap between germline ends came to 18 bases. DNA for the CDR3: TGTGCCAGCAGCCCTTCGGCGGGCGCAGGAAATTCACCCCTCCACTTT. The encoded protein is CASSPSAGAGNSPLHF.

The chain is built from TRBV7-2 and TRBJ2-3; the D is unclear. Germline loops: CDR1 SGHTA, CDR2 FQGNSA. The germline V and J ends were trimmed by 4 bases and 0 bases, with 8 bases remaining between them. This CDR3 comprises 14 residues. The CDR3 loop is CASSSTYSTDTQYF. CDR3 sequence (DNA): TGTGCCAGCAGCTCTACCTATAGCACAGATACGCAGTATTTT.

This clone was seen once. The V gene is TRBV6-1, the J gene TRBJ1-4; D not certain. Germline CDR1 MNHNS, CDR2 SASEGT. Trimming removed 6 bases at V and 8 bases at J, with 19 bases between. This CDR3 has 15 amino acids. The CDR3 is CASRVFGSPTEKLFF. The CDR3 DNA follows: TGTGCCAGCAGGGTTTTCGGGAGCCCTACGGAAAAACTGTTTTTT.

This rearrangement joins TRBV7-9 to TRBJ1-1; TRBD1 might be the D (6 bases). CDR1 is SEHNR and CDR2 is FQNEAQ in the germline V gene (reference sequence). This CDR3 is built from 14 residues. V shed 0 bases and J shed 4 bases, with 9 bases lying between them. The DNA for the CDR3 is TGTGCCAGCAGCTTAGCGGGAGGGGGCACTGAAGCTTTCTTT. Protein sequence: CASSLAGGGTEAFF.

The V and J genes are TRBV4-3 and TRBJ2-1; weak D call: TRBD1 (5 bases). The CDR3 totals 17 residues. Trimming took off 0 bases at V and 2 bases at J, with 14 bases between the two ends. In germline, CDR1 is LGHNA, CDR2 YSLEER. The CDR3 nucleotides read TGCGCCAGCAGCCAAGATCGTCGGACACCAACCTACAATGAGCAGTTCTTC. Its translation: CASSQDRRTPTYNEQFF.

This rearrangement joins TRBV7-2 to TRBJ2-7; 8 bases fit TRBD1. This CDR3 comprises 14 residues. After removal of 5 bases from V and 2 bases from J, the junction contained 5 bases not matched to a gene. Germline values: CDR1 SGHTA, CDR2 FQGNSA. CDR3 protein: CASSHDRGPYEQYF. In DNA form, the CDR3 reads TGTGCCAGCAGCCACGACAGGGGACCCTACGAGCAGTACTTC.

The genes are TRBV19 and TRBJ1-3, with 7 nucleotides matching TRBD1. The CDR3 consists of 20 residues. CDR1 is LNHDA and CDR2 is SQIVND in the germline V gene (reference sequence). J gave up 0 bases and V 2 bases, and 16 bases lay outside the gene matches. CDR3 amino acids: CASSIWRRGQFSSSGNTIYF. CDR3 in DNA: TGTGCCAGTAGTATATGGCGGAGGGGGCAATTTTCGAGCTCTGGAAACACCATATATTTT.

V gene TRBV7-3 combines with J gene TRBJ1-4; 9 nucleotides agree with TRBD1. This CDR3 has 15 amino acids. Losses at the gene ends were 6 bases for V and 10 bases for J; bases not matched to a gene: 12. The V gene's germline CDR1 is SGHTA and CDR2 FQGTGA. CDR3 in DNA: TGTGCCAGCAGACCAGAGGGACAGGGCTGGGGAAAACTGTTTTTT. Translated, it gives CASRPEGQGWGKLFF. Full variable domain (outside the CDR3, taken from reference TRBV7-3 and TRBJ1-4): GAGVSQTPSNKVTEKGKYVELRCDPISGHTALYWYRQSLGQGPEFLIYFQGTGAADDSGLPNDRFFAVRPEGSVSTLKIQRTERGDSAVYLCASRPEGQGWGKLFFGSGTQLSVL.

In nucleotides, the CDR3 is TGTGCCAGCAGACTCATGACAGGGGCGGGCTACGAGCAGTACTTC. Translated: CASRLMTGAGYEQYF. The chain employs TRBV27 and TRBJ2-7; 8 bases are shared with TRBD1. V trimming: 6 bases; J trimming: 3 bases; junction bases outside the gene matches: 10. CDR3 length: 15 amino acids. CDR1 is MNHEY and CDR2 is SMNVEV in the germline V gene (reference sequence).

J is TRBJ2-7 and V is TRBV15, with D perhaps TRBD2 (6 bases). Trimming stripped 2 bases from V and 5 bases from J, with 22 bases between. The germline V gene encodes CDR1 LNHNV and CDR2 YYDKDF (reference sequence). The CDR3 consists of 17 residues. The CDR3 loop reads CATSRPPGGAERHEQYF. The CDR3 DNA follows: TGTGCCACCAGCAGACCCCCCGGCGGGGCGGAACGTCACGAGCAGTACTTC.

The chain carries TRBV7-9 and TRBJ2-7; D not resolved. The V end was cut by 2 bases, the J end by 3 bases, with 11 bases between. This CDR3 has 14 residues. CDR1 SEHNR and CDR2 FQNEAQ come from the germline V gene (reference sequence). For the CDR3, the DNA is TGTGCCAGCAGCTTATTCAGTCTGAACTACGAGCAGTACTTC. Translating it yields CASSLFSLNYEQYF.

The J gene is TRBJ2-7, the V gene TRBV28, with TRBD2 identical over 12 bases. The CDR3 spans 16 residues. V was clipped by 6 bases and J by 5 bases; unmatched bases: 11. Germline lookup yields CDR1 MDHEN and CDR2 SYDVKM. The DNA of the CDR3 is TGTGCCAGCAGCCGGGGTACTAGCGGGAGGATGAACGAGCAGTACTTC. This encodes CASSRGTSGRMNEQYF.

This chain joins TRBV9 and TRBJ1-2; 10 nucleotides align to TRBD1. This CDR3 region has 17 residues. The J segment lost 3 bases and the V segment lost 4 bases, leaving 12 bases of the junction unmatched. Germline V lookup: CDR1 SGDLS, CDR2 YYNGEE. The CDR3 protein is CASSPTVGTGDYYGYTF. CDR3 bases: TGTGCCAGCAGCCCCACGGTCGGGACAGGGGATTACTATGGCTACACCTTC.

The chain carries TRBV7-9 and TRBJ2-5; D is possibly TRBD2 (6 bases). Germline-derived CDR1 and CDR2 are SEHNR and FQNEAQ (reference sequence). V lost 7 bases and J 4 bases, leaving 7 bases between the germline ends. CDR3 length equals 11 residues. Written as DNA, the CDR3 is TGTGCCAGCACCGGGGGAGAGACCCAGTACTTC. Amino acid sequence: CASTGGETQYF.

The chain uses TRBV30 and TRBJ2-4; 14 positions match TRBD2. The CDR3 is 18 residues long. Trimming removed 2 bases from V and 3 bases from J; junction bases left unmatched: 9. Germline CDR1 is GTSNPN and CDR2 is SVGIG (reference sequence). The CDR3: CAWSPGTSGRVDKNIQYF. CDR3 coding DNA: TGTGCCTGGAGTCCCGGGACTAGCGGGAGAGTTGACAAAAACATTCAGTACTTC.

The chain joins TRBV5-1 to TRBJ2-7; 10 nucleotides agree with TRBD1. This CDR3 spans 15 amino acids. Germline V gene data show CDR1 as SGHRS and CDR2 as YFSETQ. V was pared by 0 bases and J by 9 bases, with 9 bases of the junction left unmatched. In nucleotides, the CDR3 is TGCGCCAGCAGCTTGGACGGGACAGGGGCGATTAGGCAGTACTTC. Amino acids: CASSLDGTGAIRQYF.

The V call is TRBV7-9, the J call TRBJ2-1; D is perhaps TRBD2 (7 bases). This CDR3 has 15 amino acids. CDR1 and CDR2 from the germline V gene are SEHNR and FQNEAQ (reference sequence). The ends were cut back, 6 bases at V and 7 bases at J, with 19 bases in the middle. The CDR3 bases are TGTGCCAGCAGGGTGCCACGGGGGGCCGGGAATGAGCAGTTCTTC. This gives the protein CASRVPRGAGNEQFF. Looking up the rest from reference TRBV7-9 and TRBJ2-1 gives the full variable domain: DTGVSQNPRHKITKRGQNVTFRCDPISEHNRLYWYRQTLGQGPEFLTYFQNEAQLEKSRLLSDRFSAERPKGSFSTLEIQRTEQGDSAMYLCASRVPRGAGNEQFFGPGTRLTVL.

The chain joins TRBV6-6 to TRBJ1-3; D not certain. This CDR3 is built from 14 residues. V dropped 0 bases and J dropped 2 bases, with 5 bases sitting between them. Germline loops: CDR1 MNHNY, CDR2 SVGAGI (reference sequence). The CDR3 sequence: CASSYSATGNTIYF. The CDR3 region has the DNA TGTGCCAGCAGTTACTCGGCCACTGGAAACACCATATATTTT.

The chain's CDR3 is CASTLGSSNTEAFF. In nucleotides, the CDR3 is TGCGCCAGCACCCTCGGTAGTTCGAACACTGAAGCTTTCTTT. This rearrangement joins TRBV5-1 to TRBJ1-1; unclear D gene. This CDR3 is 14 amino acids long. The germline gives CDR1 SGHRS, CDR2 YFSETQ. V lost 6 bases to trimming and J lost 1 base, with 13 bases between them.

The CDR3 spells CASSQAGGWRDTQYF. The CDR3 nucleotides are TGTGCCAGCAGCCAAGCAGGGGGCTGGAGAGATACGCAGTATTTT. The J gene is TRBJ2-3, the V gene TRBV4-2; 8 nucleotides agree with TRBD1. The CDR3 length is 15 residues. Trimming removed 1 base from V and 5 bases from J; junction bases left unmatched: 5. Germline V gives CDR1 LGHNA, CDR2 YNFKEQ.

This clone was observed a few times. CDR3 region: CASRAGTGGMNTEAFF. CDR3 sequence (DNA): TGCGCCAGCAGGGCCGGGACAGGGGGTATGAACACTGAAGCTTTCTTT. The J gene is TRBJ1-1, the V gene TRBV10-2; 11 bases align to TRBD1. The CDR3 sequence is 16 residues long. Germline CDR1 is WSHSY and CDR2 is SAAADI. V dropped 6 bases and J dropped 0; count of bases not matched to a gene: 6.

V usage is TRBV5-6 and J usage is TRBJ2-2, with 7 bases matching TRBD1. CDR1 SGHDT and CDR2 YYEEEE come from the germline V gene. Trimming removed 5 bases from V and 3 bases from J; junction bases left unmatched: 7. This CDR3 has 15 amino acids. The CDR3 sequence is CASSKGQIYTGELFF. The CDR3 nucleotides read TGTGCCAGCAGTAAGGGACAGATTTACACCGGGGAGCTGTTTTTT.

The CDR3 loop reads CASSSGWAGETQYF. In nucleotides, the CDR3 is TGTGCCAGCAGCTCGGGTTGGGCGGGAGAGACCCAGTACTTC. The V and J genes are TRBV11-1 and TRBJ2-5, with D possibly TRBD2 on 5 matching bases. The CDR3 loop spans 14 amino acids. Trimming left V 4 bases short and J 4 bases short, with 13 bases between. Germline values: CDR1 SGHAT, CDR2 FQDESV (reference sequence).

V and J are TRBV2 and TRBJ2-2; D might be TRBD2 (6 bases). Trimming cost V 7 bases and J 6 bases, with 15 bases left between them. Germline assignment: CDR1 SNHLY and CDR2 FYNNEI. This CDR3 contains 14 residues. The CDR3 spells CASIAGHGAGELFF. The CDR3 DNA is TGTGCCAGCATTGCGGGGCACGGGGCCGGGGAGCTGTTTTTT.

The CDR3 loop is CASSKAVWQGVKEKLFF. CDR3 sequence (DNA): TGTGCCAGCAGCAAAGCGGTCTGGCAGGGGGTTAAGGAAAAACTGTTTTTT. The rearrangement joins TRBV21-1 to TRBJ1-4; the table's D call of TRBD1 was not tested on the DNA. TRBV21-1 is shown as a pseudogene. This CDR3 is built from 17 residues.

This chain joins TRBV7-9 and TRBJ2-7; TRBD2 aligns across 8 bases. V shed 5 bases, J shed 5 bases, and the junction held 5 bases outside the gene matches. This CDR3 has 13 residues. The germline V gene encodes CDR1 SEHNR and CDR2 FQNEAQ (reference sequence). The DNA for the CDR3 is TGTGCCAGCAGCCCTGGACTAGCTCACGAGCAGTACTTC. Residues: CASSPGLAHEQYF.